These 6 T cell receptor beta chains came from one sample sequenced in a study of radiotherapy plus CTLA-4 blockade in lung cancer. Generated by immunoSEQ multiplex PCR, the TCRdb table keeps only in-frame clones and is missing some. The sample yields approximately 100,000 clones, 82% seen once. The source was peripheral blood, collected from a patient treated with radiotherapy plus ipilimumab. The receptors here all came from a human donor with non-small cell lung cancer who had a partial response to radiotherapy plus ipilimumab.

This rearrangement joins TRBV7-8 to TRBJ2-1; 9 bases align to TRBD1. The CDR3 loop spans 14 amino acids. Per the germline V gene, CDR1 is SGHVS and CDR2 is FQNEAQ. Trimming took 4 bases from V and 9 from J; bases not matched to a gene: 7. The CDR3 protein is CASSSGQGGREQFF. The CDR3 region has the DNA TGTGCCAGCAGCTCGGGACAGGGCGGCCGTGAGCAGTTCTTC.

The chain carries TRBV18 and TRBJ2-3; D uncertain. The V gene lost 0 bases and the J gene lost 0 bases, with 13 bases spanning the gap. This CDR3 spans 17 amino acids. Per the germline V gene, CDR1 is KGHSH and CDR2 is LQKENI. CDR3 residues: CASSPPNTATSTDTQYF. CDR3 nucleotide sequence: TGTGCCAGCTCACCACCTAACACAGCAACTAGCACAGATACGCAGTATTTT.

CDR3 DNA: TGCGCCAGCAGTGAGACTGCGGTGGACTACGAGCAGTACTTC. It codes for CASSETAVDYEQYF. V gene TRBV10-1 combines with J gene TRBJ2-7; D remains unclear. V lost 2 bases and J 3 bases, leaving 11 bases between the germline ends. This CDR3 is 14 amino acids long. Looked up from germline, CDR1 is WNHNN and CDR2 is SYGVQD (reference sequence).

The rearrangement joins TRBV27 to TRBJ2-7; D possibly corresponds to TRBD1 (6 bases). V lost 0 bases and J lost 2, with 11 bases in between. This CDR3 is built from 15 residues. Germline V gene data show CDR1 as MNHEY and CDR2 as SMNVEV (reference sequence). The CDR3 is CASSLSRTAPYEQYF. The CDR3 nucleotides are TGTGCCAGCAGTTTATCTAGGACAGCTCCCTACGAGCAGTACTTC.

About this clone: Germline and junction disagree at one end, which may indicate a read error. This chain uses TRBV4-1 with TRBJ2-1, with D possibly matching TRBD2 (6 bases). CDR1 is MGHRA, CDR2 YSYEKL, per germline. The CDR3 is made up of 15 amino acids. The DNA for the CDR3 is TGTGCCAGCAGCCAAGATGATACTAGCTGGGATGAGCAGTTCTTC. This codes for CASSQDDTSWDEQFF.

The gene calls are TRBV10-3 and TRBJ2-5; 11 nucleotides align to TRBD2. The CDR3 covers 15 residues. The J segment lost 3 bases and the V segment lost 0 bases, leaving 0 bases of the junction unmatched. Per germline, CDR1 ENHRY and CDR2 SYGVKD. CDR3 loop: CAISESSGREETQYF. Written as DNA, the CDR3 is TGTGCCATCAGTGAGTCTAGCGGGAGGGAAGAGACCCAGTACTTC.